This T cell receptor (beta chain) was recovered during a study of blood T cell repertoires in COVID-19. Study-level information: The United States, Italy and Spain provided the acute and convalescent COVID-19 samples.

In the source study's methods: Estimates of nucleated cell counts were drawn from the amplification of reference gene primers. TCRdb's table, derived via immunoSEQ multiplex PCR, lists solely in-frame clones and lacks some. V and J calls and clone size are given by that table; D and trimming were obtained from the DNA. The data hold about 36,000 clones, with around three quarters observed a single time. J was trimmed by 3 bases and V by 5 bases; bases with no gene match: 5. This CDR3 contains 15 residues. CDR1 MDHEN and CDR2 SYDVKM come from the germline V gene. Source material: peripheral blood. The origin of this receptor is a man aged 55 to 70 with active COVID-19. This chain joins TRBV28 and TRBJ2-7; 12 bases are a match to TRBD2. CDR3 region: CASSIGLAGIYEQYF. As DNA, the CDR3 is TGTGCCAGCAGTATCGGACTAGCGGGAATCTACGAGCAGTACTTC.